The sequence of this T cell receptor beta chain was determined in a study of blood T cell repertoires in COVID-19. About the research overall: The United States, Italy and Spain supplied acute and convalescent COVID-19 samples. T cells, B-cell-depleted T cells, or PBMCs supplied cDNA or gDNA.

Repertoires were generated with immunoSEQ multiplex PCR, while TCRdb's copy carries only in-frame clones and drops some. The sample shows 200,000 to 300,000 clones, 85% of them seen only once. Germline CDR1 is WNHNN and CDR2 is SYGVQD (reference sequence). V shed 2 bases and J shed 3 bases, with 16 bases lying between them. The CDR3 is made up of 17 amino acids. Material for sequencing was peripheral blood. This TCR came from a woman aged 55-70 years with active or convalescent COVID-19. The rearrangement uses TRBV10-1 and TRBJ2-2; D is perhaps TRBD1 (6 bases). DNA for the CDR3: TGCGCCAGCAGTGAGACCAGGGGCCTCAAGGACACCGGGGAGCTGTTTTTT. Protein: CASSETRGLKDTGELFF.